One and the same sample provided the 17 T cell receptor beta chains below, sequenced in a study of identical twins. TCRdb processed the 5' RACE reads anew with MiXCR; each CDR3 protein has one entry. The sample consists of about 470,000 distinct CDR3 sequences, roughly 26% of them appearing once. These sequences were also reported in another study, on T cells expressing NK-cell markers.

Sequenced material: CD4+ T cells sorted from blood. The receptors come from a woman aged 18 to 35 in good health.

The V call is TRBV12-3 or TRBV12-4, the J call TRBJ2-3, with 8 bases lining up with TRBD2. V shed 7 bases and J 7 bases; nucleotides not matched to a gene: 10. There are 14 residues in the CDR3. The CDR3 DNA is TGTGCCAGCAAATACAGCGGGGGCCCGAATACGCAGTATTTT. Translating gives CASKYSGGPNTQYF.

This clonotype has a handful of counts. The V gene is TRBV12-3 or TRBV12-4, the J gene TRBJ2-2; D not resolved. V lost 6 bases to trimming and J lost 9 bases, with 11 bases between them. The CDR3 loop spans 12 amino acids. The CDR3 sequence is CASSPRGWELFF. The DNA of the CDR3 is TGTGCCAGCAGCCCCCGTGGATGGGAGCTGTTTTTT.

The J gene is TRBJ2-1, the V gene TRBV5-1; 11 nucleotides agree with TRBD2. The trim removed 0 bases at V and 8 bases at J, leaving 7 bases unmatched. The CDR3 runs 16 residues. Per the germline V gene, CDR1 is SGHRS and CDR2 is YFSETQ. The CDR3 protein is CASSLGGTSGTDEQFF. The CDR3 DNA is TGCGCCAGCAGCTTGGGAGGGACTAGCGGCACGGATGAGCAGTTCTTC.

CDR3 protein: CASSYGRTQYF. The CDR3 nucleotides read TGTGCCAGCAGTTACGGGCGTACGCAGTATTTT. V usage is TRBV6-5 and J usage is TRBJ2-3, with D unresolved. CDR1 and CDR2 (germline): MNHEY, SVGAGI. V lost 2 bases and J lost 8, with 5 bases in between. CDR3 length: 11 residues.

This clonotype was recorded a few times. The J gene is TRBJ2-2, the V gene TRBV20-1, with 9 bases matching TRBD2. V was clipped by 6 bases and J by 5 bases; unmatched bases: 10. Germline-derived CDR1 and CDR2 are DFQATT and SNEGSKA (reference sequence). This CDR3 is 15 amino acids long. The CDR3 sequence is CSARRSGRKTGELFF. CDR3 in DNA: TGCAGTGCCCGACGTAGCGGGAGAAAGACCGGGGAGCTGTTTTTT.

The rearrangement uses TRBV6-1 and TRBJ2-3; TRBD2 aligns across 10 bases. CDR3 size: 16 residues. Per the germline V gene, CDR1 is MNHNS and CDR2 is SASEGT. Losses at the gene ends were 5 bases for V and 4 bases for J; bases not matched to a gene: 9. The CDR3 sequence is CASSPRLAGRADTQYF. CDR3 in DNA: TGTGCCAGCAGTCCCCGACTAGCGGGTAGGGCAGATACGCAGTATTTT.

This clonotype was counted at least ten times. The CDR3 sequence: CAWSKGETQYF. The CDR3 region has the DNA TGTGCCTGGAGTAAAGGAGAGACCCAGTACTTC. This rearrangement joins TRBV30 to TRBJ2-5; no clear D gene. The CDR3 is made up of 11 amino acids. The V gene's germline CDR1 is GTSNPN and CDR2 SVGIG (reference sequence). Trimming took off 2 bases at V and 4 bases at J, with 5 bases between the two ends.

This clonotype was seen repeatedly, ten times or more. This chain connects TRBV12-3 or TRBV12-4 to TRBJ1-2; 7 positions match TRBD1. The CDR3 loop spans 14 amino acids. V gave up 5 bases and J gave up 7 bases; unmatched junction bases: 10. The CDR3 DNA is TGTGCCAGCAGTCAAACAGGGGCGGGGGCTGGCTACACCTTC. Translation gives CASSQTGAGAGYTF.

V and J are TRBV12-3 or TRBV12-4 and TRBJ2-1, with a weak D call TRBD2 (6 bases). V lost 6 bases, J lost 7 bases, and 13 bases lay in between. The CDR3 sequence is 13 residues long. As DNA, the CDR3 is TGTGCCAGCAGGGCGGGGCAGTTAAATGAGCAGTTCTTC. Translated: CASRAGQLNEQFF.

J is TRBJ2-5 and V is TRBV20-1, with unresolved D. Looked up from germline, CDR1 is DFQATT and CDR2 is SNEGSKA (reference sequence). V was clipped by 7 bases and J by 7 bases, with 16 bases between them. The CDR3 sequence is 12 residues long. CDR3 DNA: TGCAGTGTCAGTCGACCGCTGGGGACCCAGTACTTC. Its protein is CSVSRPLGTQYF.

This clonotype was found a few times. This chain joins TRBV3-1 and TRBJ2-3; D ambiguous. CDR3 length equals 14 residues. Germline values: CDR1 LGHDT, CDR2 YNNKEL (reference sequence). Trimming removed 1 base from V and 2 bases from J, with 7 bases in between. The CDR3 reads CASSQGLVTDTQYF. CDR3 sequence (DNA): TGTGCCAGCAGCCAAGGATTGGTCACAGATACGCAGTATTTT.

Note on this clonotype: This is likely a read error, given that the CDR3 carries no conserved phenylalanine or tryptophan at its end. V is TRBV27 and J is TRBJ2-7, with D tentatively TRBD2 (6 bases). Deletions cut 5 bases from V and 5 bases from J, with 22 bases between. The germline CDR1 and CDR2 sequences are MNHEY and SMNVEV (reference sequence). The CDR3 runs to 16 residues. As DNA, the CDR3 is TGTGCCAGCAGTACACTAATCGGAGGGCCCTCGCACGAGCAGTACTTA. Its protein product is CASSTLIGGPSHEQYL.

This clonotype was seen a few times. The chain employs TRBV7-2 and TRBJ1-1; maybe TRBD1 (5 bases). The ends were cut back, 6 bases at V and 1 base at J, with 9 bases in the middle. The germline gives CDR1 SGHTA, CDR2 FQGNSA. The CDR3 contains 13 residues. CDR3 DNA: TGTGCCAGCAGATCGACAGAGAACACTGAAGCTTTCTTT. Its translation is CASRSTENTEAFF.

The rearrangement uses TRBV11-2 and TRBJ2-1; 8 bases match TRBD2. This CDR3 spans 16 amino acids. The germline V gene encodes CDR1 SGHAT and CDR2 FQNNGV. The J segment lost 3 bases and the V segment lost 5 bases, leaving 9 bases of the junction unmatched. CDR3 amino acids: CASSPALAVRYNEQFF. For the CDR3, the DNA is TGTGCCAGCAGCCCCGCACTAGCGGTCCGCTACAATGAGCAGTTCTTC.

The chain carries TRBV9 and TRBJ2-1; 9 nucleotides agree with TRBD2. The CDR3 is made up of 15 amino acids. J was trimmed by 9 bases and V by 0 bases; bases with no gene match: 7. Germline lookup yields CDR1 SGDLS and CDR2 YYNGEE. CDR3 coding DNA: TGTGCCAGCAGCGTAGAACCTAGCGGGATGGGTGAGCAGTTCTTC. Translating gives CASSVEPSGMGEQFF.

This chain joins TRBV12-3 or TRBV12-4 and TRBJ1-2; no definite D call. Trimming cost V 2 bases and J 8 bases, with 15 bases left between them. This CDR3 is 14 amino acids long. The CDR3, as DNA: TGTGCCAGCAGTTTAAGATTAGGCCCGAGGGGCTACACCTTC. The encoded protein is CASSLRLGPRGYTF.

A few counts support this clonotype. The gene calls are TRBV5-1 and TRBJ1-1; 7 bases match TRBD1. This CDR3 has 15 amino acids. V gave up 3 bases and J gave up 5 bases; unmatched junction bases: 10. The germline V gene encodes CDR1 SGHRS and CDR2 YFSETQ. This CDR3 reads CASSSSTGWITEAFF. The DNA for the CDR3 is TGCGCCAGCAGCTCATCGACAGGGTGGATAACTGAAGCTTTCTTT.